The entry below describes one T cell receptor (beta chain). Its antigen is not known. TCR beta VDJ and CDR3 were profiled, and genomic DNA was the template. TCRdb ran MiXCR on the reads and lists one entry per CDR3 protein. The sample shows about 130,000 distinct CDR3 sequences, around two fifths of them seen only once. Germline V gives CDR1 LGHNA, CDR2 YNFKEQ. The ends lost 1 base at V and 3 bases at J; junction bases unmatched: 10. This CDR3 has 18 amino acids. This sample is part of a study of CD8+CD57+ T cells in acquired aplastic anemia. The overall study: CD4+ cells from healthy donors averaged around 9.9 million reads.

General study findings and limits: The number of CD8+ CDR3 sequences shared by patients and controls was twenty-nine.

The specimen sequenced was sorted CD4+, CD8+, or CD8+CD57+ T cells (not recorded which) from PBMCs. The genes are TRBV4-2 and TRBJ2-2, with 8 bases aligning to TRBD2. The TCR was taken from a human donor in good health, serving as a control. The CDR3 loop reads CASSQGTLADSDTGELFF. CDR3 nucleotides: TGTGCCAGCAGCCAAGGAACACTAGCGGACTCTGACACCGGGGAGCTGTTTTTT.